The 17 T cell receptor beta chains below were found in one sample sequenced in a study of T cell responses to AZD1222 COVID-19 vaccine. The assay was immunoSEQ multiplex PCR, and TCRdb's table has in-frame clones only and misses some. The sample holds approximately 74,000 clones; about nine tenths are singletons and the top ten take about 2.4%. The source material was peripheral blood, sampled on day 0 of AZD1222 vaccination. Every receptor here comes from an adult in good health.

The rearrangement links TRBV7-9 to TRBJ1-2; D is possibly TRBD1 (6 bases). This CDR3 has 14 residues. Germline CDR1 reads SEHNR; CDR2 reads FQNEAQ (reference sequence). V was cut by 1 base and J by 8 bases, with 14 bases left in between. The CDR3 reads CASSLGVQGPGYTF. DNA of the CDR3: TGTGCCAGCAGCTTAGGGGTACAGGGTCCCGGCTACACCTTC.

V usage is TRBV3-1 (or the pseudogene TRBV3-2) and J usage is TRBJ1-1; TRBD1 matches 9 bases. The CDR3 length is 14 residues. V dropped 7 bases and J dropped 4; count of bases not matched to a gene: 7. Germline V lookup: CDR1 LGHDT, CDR2 YNNKEL (reference sequence). The CDR3 DNA follows: TGTGCCAGCAACGACAGGGGGGTCACCACTGAAGCTTTCTTT. Its translation is CASNDRGVTTEAFF.

This sequence joins TRBV9 and TRBJ2-5; D might be TRBD1 or TRBD2, each matching 5 bases. Germline CDR1 and CDR2: SGDLS and YYNGEE. This CDR3 has 14 residues. Trimming left V 4 bases short and J 2 bases short, with 12 bases between. This CDR3 is CASSSGTRQETQYF. The CDR3 nucleotides are TGTGCCAGCAGCTCCGGGACCCGTCAAGAGACCCAGTACTTC.

J is TRBJ2-4 and V is TRBV19; D remains ambiguous. The V gene's germline CDR1 is LNHDA and CDR2 SQIVND (reference sequence). The V end lost 5 bases, the J end lost 0 bases, and 8 bases lay between the germline ends. The CDR3 loop spans 14 amino acids. CDR3 coding DNA: TGTGCCAGTAGTGCACACCTAGCCAAAAACATTCAGTACTTC. Amino acids: CASSAHLAKNIQYF.

V gene TRBV4-1 combines with J gene TRBJ1-2; no clear D. CDR1 MGHRA and CDR2 YSYEKL come from the germline V gene. V was shortened by 0 bases and J by 1 base, with 9 bases between the two germline ends. The CDR3 contains 15 residues. DNA for the CDR3: TGCGCCAGCAGCCAAGATAGGAGGGATAACTATGGCTACACCTTC. Amino acid sequence: CASSQDRRDNYGYTF.

The DNA for the CDR3 is TGTGCCAGCAGCTTTCTTGGTGGCTACACCTTC. It is translated as CASSFLGGYTF. This chain uses TRBV7-9 with TRBJ1-2; D remains unclear. The CDR3 has 11 amino acids. The germline CDR1 and CDR2 sequences are SEHNR and FQNEAQ (reference sequence). Trimming took 3 bases from V and 7 from J, leaving 6 bases between them.

This chain links TRBV7-6 with TRBJ2-5; either TRBD1 or TRBD2 may fit D (5 bases each). In germline, CDR1 is SGHVS, CDR2 FNYEAQ. There are 17 residues in the CDR3. Deletions cut 9 bases from V and 1 base from J, with 24 bases between. CDR3 DNA: TGTGCCAGTCAAAAGGGGACCGACAGAAAATTCCAAGAGACCCAGTACTTC. Translated, it gives CASQKGTDRKFQETQYF.

The chain uses TRBV28 and TRBJ2-5; 9 nucleotides line up with TRBD2. The germline CDR1 and CDR2 sequences are MDHEN and SYDVKM. The length of the CDR3 is 15 residues. J gave up 2 bases and V 6 bases, and 7 bases lay outside the gene matches. CDR3 amino acids: CASRRRTSVQETQYF. The CDR3 DNA sequence: TGTGCCAGCAGACGACGGACTAGCGTACAAGAGACCCAGTACTTC.

The chain's CDR3 is CASSLGDVSNYGYTF. In DNA, the CDR3 is TGTGCCAGCAGTTTAGGGGACGTTTCGAACTATGGCTACACCTTC. The chain recombines TRBV28 with TRBJ1-2, with D possibly TRBD1 on 5 matching bases. The V gene lost 2 bases and the J gene lost 2 bases, with 12 bases spanning the gap. The germline V gene has CDR1 MDHEN and CDR2 SYDVKM. This CDR3 spans 15 amino acids.

The V and J genes are TRBV11-2 and TRBJ2-4, with D maybe TRBD2 (6 bases). Looked up from germline, CDR1 is SGHAT and CDR2 is FQNNGV. The CDR3 is made up of 13 amino acids. The V and J ends lost 4 bases and 9 bases respectively, with 13 bases between them. The CDR3 DNA reads as TGTGCCAGCAGCTCCGGTTGGGGAGGCATTCAGTACTTC. Encoded protein: CASSSGWGGIQYF. Complete variable domain (other parts from reference TRBV11-2 and TRBJ2-4): EAGVAQSPRYKIIEKRQSVAFWCNPISGHATLYWYQQILGQGPKLLIQFQNNGVVDDSQLPKDRFSAERLKGVDSTLKIQPAKLEDSAVYLCASSSGWGGIQYFGAGTRLSVL.

The genes are TRBV5-6 and TRBJ2-1, with TRBD1 identical over 9 bases. V lost 5 bases to trimming and J lost 0 bases; unmatched junction nucleotides: 9. Germline V gives CDR1 SGHDT, CDR2 YYEEEE. This CDR3 has 17 amino acids. The CDR3 nucleotides read TGTGCCAGCAGGGGGACAGGGAAATCGAGCTCCTACAATGAGCAGTTCTTC. Its protein product is CASRGTGKSSSYNEQFF. The variable domain in full, completed from reference TRBV5-6 and TRBJ2-1, reads DAGVTQSPTHLIKTRGQQVTLRCSPKSGHDTVSWYQQALGQGPQFIFQYYEEEERQRGNFPDRFSGHQFPNYSSELNVNALLLGDSALYLCASRGTGKSSSYNEQFFGPGTRLTVL.

The chain uses TRBV9 and TRBJ2-7; D is ambiguous. The CDR3 has 16 amino acids. V lost 0 bases, J lost 7 bases, and 20 bases lay in between. CDR1 and CDR2 from the germline V gene are SGDLS and YYNGEE. Written as DNA, the CDR3 is TGTGCCAGCAGCGTAGCTGCGTCCAGGAACCTTCTTGAGCAGTACTTC. Translated, it gives CASSVAASRNLLEQYF.

This clone has just one count. The CDR3 loop is CASSRRQGGSPLHF. The CDR3 DNA follows: TGTGCCAGCAGCAGAAGACAGGGTGGATCACCCCTCCACTTT. The chain has TRBV5-5 and TRBJ1-6; 7 positions match TRBD1. Germline V gene lookup returns CDR1 SGHKS and CDR2 YYEKEE (reference sequence). This CDR3 contains 14 residues. V was pared by 4 bases and J by 10 bases, with 8 bases of the junction left unmatched.

The chain combines TRBV6-5 with TRBJ2-3; 8 bases agree with TRBD2. This CDR3 has 16 residues. V was pared by 0 bases and J by 2 bases, with 4 bases of the junction left unmatched. The germline gives CDR1 MNHEY, CDR2 SVGAGI. The CDR3: CASSYSSGGYTDTQYF. Here the CDR3 DNA reads TGTGCCAGCAGTTACTCCAGCGGGGGATACACAGATACGCAGTATTTT.

The chain is built from TRBV4-2 and TRBJ2-2; 11 bases fit TRBD1. V gave up 4 bases and J gave up 1 base; unmatched junction bases: 8. The CDR3 has 18 residues. CDR1 and CDR2 (germline): LGHNA, YNFKEQ. The CDR3 DNA reads as TGTGCCAGCAGCCCCGATGGGACAGGGGGGTTGAACACCGGGGAGCTGTTTTTT. This sequence encodes CASSPDGTGGLNTGELFF.

Details on this clone: The junction differs from germline at one of its ends, possibly a read error. The gene calls are TRBV2 and TRBJ1-4, with D possibly matching TRBD1 (5 bases). Germline CDR1 reads SNHLY; CDR2 reads FYNNEI. The CDR3 loop spans 12 amino acids. CDR3 loop: CASSERRGINIF. CDR3 nucleotides: TGTGCCAGCAGTGAAAGGAGGGGAATTAATATTTTT.

The genes are TRBV29-1 and TRBJ1-2; 12 bases agree with TRBD1. The CDR3 runs to 13 residues. J lost 6 bases, V lost 5 bases, and 4 bases had no gene match. Germline-derived CDR1 and CDR2 are SQVTM and ANQGSEA. The CDR3 nucleotides are TGCAGCGTTCGGGGACAGGGGGCCCATGGCTACACCTTC. Residues: CSVRGQGAHGYTF.